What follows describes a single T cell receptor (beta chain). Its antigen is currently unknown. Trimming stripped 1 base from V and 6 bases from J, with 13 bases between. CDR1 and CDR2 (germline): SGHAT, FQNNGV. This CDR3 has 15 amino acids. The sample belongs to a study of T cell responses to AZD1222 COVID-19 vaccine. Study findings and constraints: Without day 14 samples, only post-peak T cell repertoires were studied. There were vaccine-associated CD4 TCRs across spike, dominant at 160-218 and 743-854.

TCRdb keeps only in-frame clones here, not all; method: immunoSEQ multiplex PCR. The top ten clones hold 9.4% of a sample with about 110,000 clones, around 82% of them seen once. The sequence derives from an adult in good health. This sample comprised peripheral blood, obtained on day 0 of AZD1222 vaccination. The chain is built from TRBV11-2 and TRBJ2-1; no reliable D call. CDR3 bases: TGTGCCAGCAGCTTAGTCCGGGTTATCGGCAATGAGCAGTTCTTC. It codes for CASSLVRVIGNEQFF.